This T cell receptor beta chain was sequenced for a study of T-cell reconstitution after alpha-beta-depleted transplantation in children. Study results and limitations: One year post-transplant, T-cell counts and diversity were largely derived from T cells produced anew. Recipient T cells and thymic progenitors that survived gave rise to the high TCRbeta diversity observed at day 60 in some patients. In patients about two months after transplant, alpha-beta T cells reportedly arose from several hundred expanded graft clones.

Molecular barcoding with unique molecular identifiers was used for the TCRbeta library. Each CDR3 protein is one row after TCRdb ran MiXCR on the PCR reads. The sample gives some 300,000 distinct CDR3 sequences, nearly 8% of which show up once; 9.1% is in the top ten. As to this clonotype: Its antigen is unidentified.

The CDR3 length is 18 residues. Trimming removed 5 bases at V and 0 bases at J, with 23 bases between. Germline loops: CDR1 SGHAT, CDR2 FQNNGV. This TCR was recovered from a female patient aged 2 to 10 who had a stem cell transplant for Fanconi anemia, so the T cells may come from the graft donor. The chain recombines TRBV11-2 with TRBJ2-7; a weak D match, TRBD2 (7 bases). The specimen comprised peripheral blood, sampled 360 days after TCRalphabeta/CD19-depleted stem cell transplant. CDR3 DNA: TGTGCCAGCAGCCCGTCCCGGGGCGGGGGCATACCCTCCTACGAGCAGTACTTC. Amino acid sequence: CASSPSRGGGIPSYEQYF.